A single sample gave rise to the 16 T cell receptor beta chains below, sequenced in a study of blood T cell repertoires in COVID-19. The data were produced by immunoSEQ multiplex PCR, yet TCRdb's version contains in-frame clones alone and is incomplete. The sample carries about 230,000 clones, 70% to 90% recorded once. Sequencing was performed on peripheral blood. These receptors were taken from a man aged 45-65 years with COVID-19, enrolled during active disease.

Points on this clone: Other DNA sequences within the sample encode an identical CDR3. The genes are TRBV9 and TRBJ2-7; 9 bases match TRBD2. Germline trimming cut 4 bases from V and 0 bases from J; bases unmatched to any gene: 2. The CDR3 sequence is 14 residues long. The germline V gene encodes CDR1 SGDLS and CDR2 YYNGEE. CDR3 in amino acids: CASSFSGSSYEQYF. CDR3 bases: TGTGCCAGCAGCTTTAGCGGGAGCTCCTACGAGCAGTACTTC.

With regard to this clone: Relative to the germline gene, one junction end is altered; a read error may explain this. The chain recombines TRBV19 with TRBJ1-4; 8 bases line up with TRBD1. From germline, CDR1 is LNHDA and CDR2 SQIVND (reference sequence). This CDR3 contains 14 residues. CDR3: CASSISSRGQAPIF. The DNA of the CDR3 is TGTGCCAGTAGTATAAGTTCTAGGGGACAGGCGCCGATTTTT.

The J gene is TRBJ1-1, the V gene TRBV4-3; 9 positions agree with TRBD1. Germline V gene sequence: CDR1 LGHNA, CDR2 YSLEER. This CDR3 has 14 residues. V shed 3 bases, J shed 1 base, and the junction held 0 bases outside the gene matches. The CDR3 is CASSQDRGNTEAFF. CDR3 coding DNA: TGCGCCAGCAGCCAGGACAGGGGGAACACTGAAGCTTTCTTT.

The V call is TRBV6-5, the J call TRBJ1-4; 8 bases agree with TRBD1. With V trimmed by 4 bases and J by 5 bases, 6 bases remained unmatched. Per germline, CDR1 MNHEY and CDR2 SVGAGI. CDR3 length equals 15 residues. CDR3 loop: CASSLTGARNEKLFF. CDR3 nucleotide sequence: TGTGCCAGCAGTTTGACAGGGGCCAGAAATGAAAAACTGTTTTTT.

The CDR3: CASSRSMNTEAFF. CDR3 DNA sequence: TGTGCCAGCAGCCGTAGCATGAACACTGAAGCTTTCTTT. The genes are TRBV14 and TRBJ1-1; D remains unclear. Trimming stripped 4 bases from V and 0 bases from J, with 6 bases between. The CDR3 sequence is 13 residues long. Germline V gives CDR1 SGHDN, CDR2 FVKESK.

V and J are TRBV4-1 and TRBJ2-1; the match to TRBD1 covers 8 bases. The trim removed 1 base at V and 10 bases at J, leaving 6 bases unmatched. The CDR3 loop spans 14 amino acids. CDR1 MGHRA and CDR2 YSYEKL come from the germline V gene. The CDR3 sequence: CASSQVTGGPEQFF. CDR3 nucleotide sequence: TGCGCCAGCAGCCAAGTAACAGGGGGACCCGAGCAGTTCTTC.

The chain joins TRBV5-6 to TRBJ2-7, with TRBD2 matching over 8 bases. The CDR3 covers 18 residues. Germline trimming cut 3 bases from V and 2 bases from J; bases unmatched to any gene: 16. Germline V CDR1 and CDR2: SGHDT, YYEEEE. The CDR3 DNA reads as TGTGCCAGCAGCTCACCGGCTCCTTCGCGGGGGGCCCCCTACGAGCAGTACTTC. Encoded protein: CASSSPAPSRGAPYEQYF.

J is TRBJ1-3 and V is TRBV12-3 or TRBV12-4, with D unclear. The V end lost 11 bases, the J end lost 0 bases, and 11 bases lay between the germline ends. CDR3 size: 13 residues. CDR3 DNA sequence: TGTGCCTGCCAGGCCTCCTCTGGAAACACCATATATTTT. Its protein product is CACQASSGNTIYF.

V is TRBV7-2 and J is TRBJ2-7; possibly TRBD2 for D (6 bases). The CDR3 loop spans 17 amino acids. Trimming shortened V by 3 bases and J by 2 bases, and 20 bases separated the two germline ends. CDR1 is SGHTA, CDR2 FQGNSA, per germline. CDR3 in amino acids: CASSLLVRRGPTYEQYF. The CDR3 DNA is TGTGCCAGCAGCTTGCTGGTAAGGCGGGGCCCAACCTACGAGCAGTACTTC.

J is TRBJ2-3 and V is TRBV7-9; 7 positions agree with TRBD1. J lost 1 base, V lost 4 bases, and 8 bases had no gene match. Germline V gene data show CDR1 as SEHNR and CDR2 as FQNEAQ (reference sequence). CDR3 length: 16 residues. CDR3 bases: TGTGCCAGCAGCTCACGGACAGGCGCAGGCACAGATACGCAGTATTTT. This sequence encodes CASSSRTGAGTDTQYF. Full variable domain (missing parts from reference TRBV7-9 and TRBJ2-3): DTGVSQNPRHKITKRGQNVTFRCDPISEHNRLYWYRQTLGQGPEFLTYFQNEAQLEKSRLLSDRFSAERPKGSFSTLEIQRTEQGDSAMYLCASSSRTGAGTDTQYFGPGTRLTVL.

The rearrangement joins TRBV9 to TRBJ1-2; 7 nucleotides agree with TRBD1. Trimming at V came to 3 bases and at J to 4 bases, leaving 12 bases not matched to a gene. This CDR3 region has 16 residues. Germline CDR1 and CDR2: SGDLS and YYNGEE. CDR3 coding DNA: TGTGCCAGCAGCGCTACCGGGACAGACGACCTCTATGGCTACACCTTC. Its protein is CASSATGTDDLYGYTF.

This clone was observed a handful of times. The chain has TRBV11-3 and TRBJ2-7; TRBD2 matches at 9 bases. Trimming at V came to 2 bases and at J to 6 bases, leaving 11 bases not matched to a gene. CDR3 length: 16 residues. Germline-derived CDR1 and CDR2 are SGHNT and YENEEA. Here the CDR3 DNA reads TGTGCCAGCAGCTTATTTCATGCGGGAGGGCCGGGCGAGCAGTACTTC. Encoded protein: CASSLFHAGGPGEQYF.

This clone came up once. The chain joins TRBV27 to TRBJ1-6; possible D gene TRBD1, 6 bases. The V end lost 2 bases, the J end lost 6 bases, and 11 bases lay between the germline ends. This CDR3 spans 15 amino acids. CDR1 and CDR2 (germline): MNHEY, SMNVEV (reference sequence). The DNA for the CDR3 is TGTGCCAGCAGTTTACGGGGGGCTATTAATTCACCCCTCCACTTT. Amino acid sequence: CASSLRGAINSPLHF.

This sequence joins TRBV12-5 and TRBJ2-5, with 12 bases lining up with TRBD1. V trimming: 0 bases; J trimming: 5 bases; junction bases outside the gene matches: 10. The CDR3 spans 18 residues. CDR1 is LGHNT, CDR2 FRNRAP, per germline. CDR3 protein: CASGLVGQGASWWETQYF. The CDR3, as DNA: TGTGCTAGTGGTTTGGTGGGACAGGGGGCGTCTTGGTGGGAGACCCAGTACTTC.

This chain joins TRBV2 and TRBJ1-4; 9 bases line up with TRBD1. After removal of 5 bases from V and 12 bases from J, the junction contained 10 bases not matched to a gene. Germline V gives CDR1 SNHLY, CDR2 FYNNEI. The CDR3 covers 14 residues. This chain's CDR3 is CASSPQGQGLELFF. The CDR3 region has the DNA TGTGCCAGCAGTCCCCAGGGACAGGGATTGGAACTGTTTTTT.

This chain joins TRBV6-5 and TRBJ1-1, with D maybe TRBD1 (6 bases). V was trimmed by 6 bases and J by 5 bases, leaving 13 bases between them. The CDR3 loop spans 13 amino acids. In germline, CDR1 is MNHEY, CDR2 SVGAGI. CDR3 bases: TGTGCCAGCAGCTCAGGGGTAAAGACTGAAGCTTTCTTT. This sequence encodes CASSSGVKTEAFF.